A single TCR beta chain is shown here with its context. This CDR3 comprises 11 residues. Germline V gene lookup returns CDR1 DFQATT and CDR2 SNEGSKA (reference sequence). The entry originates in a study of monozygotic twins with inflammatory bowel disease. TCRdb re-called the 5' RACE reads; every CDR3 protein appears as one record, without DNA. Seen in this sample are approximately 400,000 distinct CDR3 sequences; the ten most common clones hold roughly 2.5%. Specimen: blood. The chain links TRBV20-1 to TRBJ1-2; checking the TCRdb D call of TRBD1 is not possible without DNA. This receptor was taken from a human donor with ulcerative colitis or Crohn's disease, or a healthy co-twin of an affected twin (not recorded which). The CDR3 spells CSADRGYGYTF.